Listed below are T cell receptor beta chains from one sample, sequenced in a study of blood T cell repertoires in COVID-19. Sequenced by immunoSEQ multiplex PCR; TCRdb stores in-frame clones only, minus some. The sample includes hundreds of thousands of clones, around 90% of them seen just once. The specimen sequenced was PBMCs or T cells enriched from blood (not recorded which). These receptors were taken from a woman younger than 45 who had recovered from COVID-19. CDR3s include the opening cysteine and the closing phenylalanine or tryptophan. D genes are given only for firm matches. Clone size is stated in some rows and not others, as once, few, many or a class when expanded.

D	J	V	size	CDR3	DNA
TRBD1	TRBJ2-1	TRBV7-8	.	CASSLAGTGFNEQFF	TGTGCCAGCAGCTTAGCCGGGACAGGGTTCAATGAGCAGTTCTTC
.	TRBJ1-3	TRBV5-4	.	CASSLMGAGNTIYF	TGTGCCAGCAGCTTGATGGGCGCAGGAAACACCATATATTTT
.	TRBJ2-2	TRBV30	.	CAWSVKGGGREKPFGELFF	TGTGCCTGGAGTGTAAAAGGTGGTGGCAGGGAAAAGCCTTTCGGGGAGCTGTTTTTT
TRBD1	TRBJ1-1	TRBV7-3	.	CASSQTGGAYTEAFF	TGTGCCAGCAGCCAGACAGGGGGCGCGTACACTGAAGCTTTCTTT
TRBD1	TRBJ1-1	TRBV25-1	.	CASRETGSGYTEAFF	TGTGCCAGCAGAGAGACAGGGTCGGGGTACACTGAAGCTTTCTTT
.	TRBJ2-1	TRBV7-2	once	CASSLVPSPNEQFF	TGTGCCAGCAGCTTAGTTCCTAGCCCAAATGAGCAGTTCTTC
TRBD1	TRBJ2-7	TRBV7-2	.	CASTPDRVNEQYF	TGTGCCAGCACCCCGGACAGGGTCAACGAGCAGTACTTC
.	TRBJ1-2	TRBV18	.	CASSPDSANYGYTF	TGTGCCAGCTCACCGGACTCTGCCAACTATGGCTACACCTTC
.	TRBJ1-2	TRBV7-2	.	CASSLGGQKYGYTF	TGTGCCAGCAGCCTAGGAGGACAAAAGTATGGCTACACCTTC
TRBD1	TRBJ1-4	TRBV15	.	CATSRTGSNEKLFF	TGTGCCACCAGCAGGACAGGGTCTAATGAAAAACTGTTTTTT
TRBD2	TRBJ2-7	TRBV3-1/TRBV3-2	.	CASSQGLASEQYF	TGTGCCAGCAGCCAAGGACTAGCAAGCGAGCAGTACTTC
.	TRBJ1-5	TRBV27	.	CASSLAGLQPQHF	TGTGCCAGCAGTTTAGCAGGGCTTCAGCCCCAGCATTTT
TRBD2	TRBJ2-3	TRBV10-3	once	CAISEGASGRDTQYF	TGTGCCATCAGTGAGGGGGCTAGCGGGAGGGATACGCAGTATTTT
.	TRBJ1-1	TRBV7-9	few	CASSLSRVGDTEAFF	TGTGCCAGCAGCTTATCCAGGGTAGGCGACACTGAAGCTTTCTTT
.	TRBJ1-1	TRBV6-5	.	CASSPRTEETEAFF	TGTGCCAGCAGTCCTCGGACGGAGGAGACTGAAGCTTTCTTT
TRBD1	TRBJ1-5	TRBV27	.	CASSPLDRASQPQHF	TGTGCCAGCAGTCCACTAGACAGGGCTTCTCAGCCCCAGCATTTT
.	TRBJ1-3	TRBV30	.	CAWSVGGTGNTIYF	TGTGCCTGGAGTGTAGGGGGTACTGGAAACACCATATATTTT